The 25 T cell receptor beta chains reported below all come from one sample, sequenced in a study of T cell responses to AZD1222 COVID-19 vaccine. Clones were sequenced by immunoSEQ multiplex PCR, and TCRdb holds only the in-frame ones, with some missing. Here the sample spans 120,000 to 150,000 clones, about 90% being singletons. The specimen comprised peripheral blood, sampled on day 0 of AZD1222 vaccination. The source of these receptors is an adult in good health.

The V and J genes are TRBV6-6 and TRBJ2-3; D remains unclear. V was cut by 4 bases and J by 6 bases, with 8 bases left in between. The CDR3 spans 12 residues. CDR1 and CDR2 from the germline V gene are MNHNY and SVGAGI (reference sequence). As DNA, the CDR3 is TGTGCCAGCAGTTCCCCCCTGGATACGCAGTATTTT. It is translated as CASSSPLDTQYF.

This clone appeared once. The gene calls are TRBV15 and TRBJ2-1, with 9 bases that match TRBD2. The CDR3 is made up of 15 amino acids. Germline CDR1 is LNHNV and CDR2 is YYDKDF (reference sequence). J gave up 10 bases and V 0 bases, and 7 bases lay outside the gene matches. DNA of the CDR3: TGTGCCACCAGCAGAGATAGCGGGGGAAACAGGGAGCAGTTCTTC. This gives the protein CATSRDSGGNREQFF.

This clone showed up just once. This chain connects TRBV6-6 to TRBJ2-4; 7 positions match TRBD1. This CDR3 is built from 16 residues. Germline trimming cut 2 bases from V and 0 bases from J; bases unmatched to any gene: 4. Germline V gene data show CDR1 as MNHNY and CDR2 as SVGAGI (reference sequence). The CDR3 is CASSYVAGGAKNIQYF. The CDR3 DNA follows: TGTGCCAGCAGTTACGTGGCAGGGGGAGCCAAAAACATTCAGTACTTC.

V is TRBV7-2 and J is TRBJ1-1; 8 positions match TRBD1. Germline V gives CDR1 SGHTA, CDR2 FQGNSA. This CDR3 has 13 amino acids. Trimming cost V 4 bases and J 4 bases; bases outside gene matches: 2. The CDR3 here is CASSSQGATEAFF. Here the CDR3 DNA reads TGTGCCAGCAGCTCGCAGGGGGCCACTGAAGCTTTCTTT.

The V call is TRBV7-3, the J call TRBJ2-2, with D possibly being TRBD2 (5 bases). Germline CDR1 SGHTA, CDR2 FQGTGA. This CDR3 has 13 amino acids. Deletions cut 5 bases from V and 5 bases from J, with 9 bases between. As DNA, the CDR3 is TGTGCCAGCAGCCCACGGGGAACCGGGGAGCTGTTTTTT. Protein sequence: CASSPRGTGELFF.

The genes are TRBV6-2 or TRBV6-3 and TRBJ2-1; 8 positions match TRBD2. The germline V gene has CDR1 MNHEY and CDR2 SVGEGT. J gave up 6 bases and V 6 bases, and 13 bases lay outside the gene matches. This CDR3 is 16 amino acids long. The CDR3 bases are TGTGCCAGCAGCTTACTAGCGGATAACCCCTCCAATGAGCAGTTCTTC. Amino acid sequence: CASSLLADNPSNEQFF.

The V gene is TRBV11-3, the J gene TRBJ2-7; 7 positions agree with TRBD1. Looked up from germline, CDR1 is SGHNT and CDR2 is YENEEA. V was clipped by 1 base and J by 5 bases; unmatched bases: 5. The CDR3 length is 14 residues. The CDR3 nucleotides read TGTGCCAGCAGCTTAGGGGACAGATACGACGAGCAGTACTTC. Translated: CASSLGDRYDEQYF.

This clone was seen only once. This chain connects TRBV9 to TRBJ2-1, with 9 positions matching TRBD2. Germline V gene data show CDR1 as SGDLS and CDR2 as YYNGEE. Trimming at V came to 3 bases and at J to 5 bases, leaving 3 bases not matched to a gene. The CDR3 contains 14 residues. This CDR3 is CASSASGVHNEQFF. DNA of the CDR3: TGTGCCAGCAGCGCTAGCGGGGTCCACAATGAGCAGTTCTTC.

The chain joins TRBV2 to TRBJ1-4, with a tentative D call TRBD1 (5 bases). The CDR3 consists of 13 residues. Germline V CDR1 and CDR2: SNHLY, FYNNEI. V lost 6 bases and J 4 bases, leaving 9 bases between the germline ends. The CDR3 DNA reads TGTGCCAGCAGCGGGACTCTTAATGAAAAACTGTTTTTT. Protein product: CASSGTLNEKLFF.

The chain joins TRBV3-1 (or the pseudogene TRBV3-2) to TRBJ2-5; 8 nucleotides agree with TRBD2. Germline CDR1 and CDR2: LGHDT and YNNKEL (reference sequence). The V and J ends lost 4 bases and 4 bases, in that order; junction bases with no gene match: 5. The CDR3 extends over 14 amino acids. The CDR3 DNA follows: TGTGCCAGCAGCCTAGGACTAGCTACAGAGACCCAGTACTTC. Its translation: CASSLGLATETQYF.

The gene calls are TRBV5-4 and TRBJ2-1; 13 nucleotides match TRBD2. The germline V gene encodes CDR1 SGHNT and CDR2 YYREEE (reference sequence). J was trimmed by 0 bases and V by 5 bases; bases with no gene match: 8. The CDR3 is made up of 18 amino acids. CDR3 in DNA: TGTGCCAGCAGTCTCGGGGGACTAGCGGGGAACTCCTACAATGAGCAGTTCTTC. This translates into CASSLGGLAGNSYNEQFF.

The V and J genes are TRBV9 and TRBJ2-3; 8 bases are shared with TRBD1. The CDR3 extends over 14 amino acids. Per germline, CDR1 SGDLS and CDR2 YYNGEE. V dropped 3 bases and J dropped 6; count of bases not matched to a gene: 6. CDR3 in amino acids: CASSAGQGLDTQYF. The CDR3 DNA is TGTGCCAGCAGCGCTGGACAGGGTTTGGATACGCAGTATTTT.

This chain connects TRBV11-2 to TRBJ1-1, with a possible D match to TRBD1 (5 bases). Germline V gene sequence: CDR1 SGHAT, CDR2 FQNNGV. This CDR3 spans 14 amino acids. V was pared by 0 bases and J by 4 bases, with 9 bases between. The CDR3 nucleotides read TGTGCCAGCAGCTTAGATATGGGGGGCACTGAAGCTTTCTTT. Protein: CASSLDMGGTEAFF.

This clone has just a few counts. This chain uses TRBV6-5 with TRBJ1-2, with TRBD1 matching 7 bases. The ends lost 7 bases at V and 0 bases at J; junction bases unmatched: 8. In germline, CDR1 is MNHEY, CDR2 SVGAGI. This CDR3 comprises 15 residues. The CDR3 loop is CASTLDRRANYGYTF. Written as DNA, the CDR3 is TGTGCCAGCACCCTGGACAGGAGAGCTAACTATGGCTACACCTTC.

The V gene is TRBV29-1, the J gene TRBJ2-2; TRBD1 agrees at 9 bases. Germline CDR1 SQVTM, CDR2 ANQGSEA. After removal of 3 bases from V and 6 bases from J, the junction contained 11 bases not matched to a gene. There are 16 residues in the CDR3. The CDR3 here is CSVETQGAVGPGELFF. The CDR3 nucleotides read TGCAGCGTTGAGACACAGGGGGCGGTTGGGCCCGGGGAGCTGTTTTTT.

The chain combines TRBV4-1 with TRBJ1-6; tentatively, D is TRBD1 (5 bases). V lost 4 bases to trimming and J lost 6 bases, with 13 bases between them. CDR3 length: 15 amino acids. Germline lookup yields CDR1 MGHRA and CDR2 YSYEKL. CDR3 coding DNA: TGCGCCAGCAGCCGAACAGGTCTAGTTAATTCACCCCTCCACTTT. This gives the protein CASSRTGLVNSPLHF.

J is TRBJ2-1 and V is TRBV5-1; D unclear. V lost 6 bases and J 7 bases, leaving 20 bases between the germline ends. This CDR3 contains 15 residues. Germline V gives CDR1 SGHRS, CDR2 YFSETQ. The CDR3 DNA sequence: TGCGCCAGCACCCCCCCGACACTAAGTGGGAATGAGCAGTTCTTC. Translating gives CASTPPTLSGNEQFF.

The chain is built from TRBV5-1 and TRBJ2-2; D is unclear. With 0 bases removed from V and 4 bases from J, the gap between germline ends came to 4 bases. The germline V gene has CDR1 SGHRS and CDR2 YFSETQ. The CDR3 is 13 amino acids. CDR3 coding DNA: TGCGCCAGCAGCTTGGACCCCACCGGGGAGCTGTTTTTT. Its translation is CASSLDPTGELFF.

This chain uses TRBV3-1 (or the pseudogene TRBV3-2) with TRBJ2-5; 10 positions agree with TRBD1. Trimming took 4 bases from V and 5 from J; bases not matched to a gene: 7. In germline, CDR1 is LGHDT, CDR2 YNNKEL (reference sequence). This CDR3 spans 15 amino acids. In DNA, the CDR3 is TGTGCCAGCAGCCCCCCGACAGGGGGCCCCGAGACCCAGTACTTC. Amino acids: CASSPPTGGPETQYF.

For the CDR3, the DNA is TGTGCCAGCAGCCTGGACGGGGGGGAGACCCAGTACTTC. As protein: CASSLDGGETQYF. The chain employs TRBV6-2 or TRBV6-3 and TRBJ2-5, with 7 bases matching TRBD2. Looked up from germline, CDR1 is MNHEY and CDR2 is SVGEGT. This CDR3 contains 13 residues. With V trimmed by 6 bases and J by 5 bases, 6 bases remained unmatched.

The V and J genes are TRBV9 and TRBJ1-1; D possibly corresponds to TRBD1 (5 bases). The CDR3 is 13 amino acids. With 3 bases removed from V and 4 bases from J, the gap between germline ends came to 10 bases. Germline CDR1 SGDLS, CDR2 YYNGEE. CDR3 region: CASSGQGSTEAFF. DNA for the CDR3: TGTGCCAGCAGCGGTCAGGGAAGCACTGAAGCTTTCTTT. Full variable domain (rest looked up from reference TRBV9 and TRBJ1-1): DSGVTQTPKHLITATGQRVTLRCSPRSGDLSVYWYQQSLDQGLQFLIQYYNGEERAKGNILERFSAQQFPDLHSELNLSSLELGDSALYFCASSGQGSTEAFFGQGTRLTVV.

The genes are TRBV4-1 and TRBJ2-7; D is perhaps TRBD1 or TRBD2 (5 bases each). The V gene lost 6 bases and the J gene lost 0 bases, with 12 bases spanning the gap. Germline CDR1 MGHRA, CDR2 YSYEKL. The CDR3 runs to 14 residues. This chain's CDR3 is CASREGRSSYEQYF. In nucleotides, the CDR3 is TGCGCCAGCAGAGAGGGACGGAGCTCCTACGAGCAGTACTTC.

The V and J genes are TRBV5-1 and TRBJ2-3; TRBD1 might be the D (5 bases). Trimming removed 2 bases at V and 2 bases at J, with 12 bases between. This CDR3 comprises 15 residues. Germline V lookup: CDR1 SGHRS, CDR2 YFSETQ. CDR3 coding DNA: TGCGCCAGCAGCTTCTCAGGGTCCCCCACAGATACGCAGTATTTT. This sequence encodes CASSFSGSPTDTQYF.

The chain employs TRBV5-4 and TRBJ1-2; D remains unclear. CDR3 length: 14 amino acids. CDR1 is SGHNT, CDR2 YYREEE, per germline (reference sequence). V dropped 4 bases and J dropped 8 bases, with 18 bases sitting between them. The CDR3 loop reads CASSRGGRKDGYTF. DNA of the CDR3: TGTGCCAGCAGCCGGGGAGGGCGGAAGGACGGCTACACCTTC.

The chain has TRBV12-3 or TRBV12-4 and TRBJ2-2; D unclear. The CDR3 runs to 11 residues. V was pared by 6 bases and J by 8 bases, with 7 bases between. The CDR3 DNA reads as TGTGCCAGCAGGATTGGGGGGGAGCTGTTTTTT. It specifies CASRIGGELFF.